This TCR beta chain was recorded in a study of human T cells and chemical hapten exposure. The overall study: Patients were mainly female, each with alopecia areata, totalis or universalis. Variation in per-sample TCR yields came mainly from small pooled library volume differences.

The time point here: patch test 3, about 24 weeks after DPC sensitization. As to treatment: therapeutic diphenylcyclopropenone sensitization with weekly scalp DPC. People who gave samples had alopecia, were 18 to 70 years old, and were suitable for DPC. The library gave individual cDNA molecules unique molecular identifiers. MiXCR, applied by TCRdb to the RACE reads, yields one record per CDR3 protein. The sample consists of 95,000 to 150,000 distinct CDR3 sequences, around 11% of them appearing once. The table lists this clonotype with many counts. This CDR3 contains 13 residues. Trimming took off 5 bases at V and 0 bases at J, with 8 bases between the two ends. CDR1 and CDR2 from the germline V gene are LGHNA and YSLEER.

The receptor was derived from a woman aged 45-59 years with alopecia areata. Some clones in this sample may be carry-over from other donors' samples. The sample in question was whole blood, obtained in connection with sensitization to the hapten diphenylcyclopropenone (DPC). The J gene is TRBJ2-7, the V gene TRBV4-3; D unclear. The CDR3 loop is CASSAGPSYEQYF. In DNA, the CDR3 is TGCGCCAGCAGCGCCGGGCCCTCCTACGAGCAGTACTTC.